This T cell receptor (beta chain) came from a study of blood T cell repertoires in COVID-19. For the study at large: Both acute and convalescent COVID-19 samples were obtained from the United States, Italy and Spain.

With 3 bases removed from V and 3 bases from J, the gap between germline ends came to 15 bases. The CDR3 has 15 residues. Germline V gene lookup returns CDR1 SGDLS and CDR2 YYNGEE. Under the authors' procedure: Reference gene primer amplification in the assay estimated nucleated cell counts. Only in-frame clones appear in the TCRdb table, and some are missing; sequencing was by immunoSEQ multiplex PCR. D and trimming were read from the DNA, whereas the V and J calls and clone size are those reported in that table. The data contain some 220,000 clones, roughly 90% of them seen just once; the ten biggest clones take up under 4%. Assignment of participants to cohorts was predicated upon participant-reported clinical history. This clone is a singleton in its sample.

The rearrangement links TRBV9 to TRBJ1-1, with TRBD1 as a possible D gene (6 bases). The clonotype was recovered from a woman aged 40-49 years with acute COVID-19. Specimen: PBMCs or T cells enriched from blood (not recorded which). The CDR3 spells CASSASGVVDTEAFF. DNA for the CDR3: TGTGCCAGCAGCGCCTCAGGGGTTGTGGACACTGAAGCTTTCTTT.